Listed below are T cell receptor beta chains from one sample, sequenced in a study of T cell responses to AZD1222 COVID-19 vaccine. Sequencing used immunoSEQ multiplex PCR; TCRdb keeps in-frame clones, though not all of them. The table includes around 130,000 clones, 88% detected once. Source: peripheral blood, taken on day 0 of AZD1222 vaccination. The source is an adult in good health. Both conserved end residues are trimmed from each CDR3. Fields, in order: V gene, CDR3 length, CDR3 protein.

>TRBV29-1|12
SVEDFGQGYGYT
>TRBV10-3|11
AIRRFMNTEAF
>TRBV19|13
ASSHGGAGSYEQY
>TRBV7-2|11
ASSFYETDTQY
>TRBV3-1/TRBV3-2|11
ASSQTGDQPQH
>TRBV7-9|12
ASSLGGAGEKLF
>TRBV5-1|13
ASSLEGRDTGELF
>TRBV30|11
AWRIAGAVEQY
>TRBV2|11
ASSVGLAYEQY
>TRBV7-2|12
ASSPRDGNYGYT